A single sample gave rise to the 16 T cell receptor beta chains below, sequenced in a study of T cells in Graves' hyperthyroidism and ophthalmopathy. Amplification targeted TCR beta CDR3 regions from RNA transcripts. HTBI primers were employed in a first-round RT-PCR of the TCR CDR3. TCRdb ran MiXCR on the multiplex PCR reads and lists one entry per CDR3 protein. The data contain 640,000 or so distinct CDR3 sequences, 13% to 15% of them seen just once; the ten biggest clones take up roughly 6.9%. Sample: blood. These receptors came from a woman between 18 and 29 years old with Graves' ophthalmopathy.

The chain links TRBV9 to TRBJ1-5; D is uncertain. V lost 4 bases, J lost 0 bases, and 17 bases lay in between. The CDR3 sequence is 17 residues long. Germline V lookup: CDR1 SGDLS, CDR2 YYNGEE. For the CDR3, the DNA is TGTGCCAGCAGCCCCGGTACTGGGAGACTTAGCAATCAGCCCCAGCATTTT. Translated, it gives CASSPGTGRLSNQPQHF.

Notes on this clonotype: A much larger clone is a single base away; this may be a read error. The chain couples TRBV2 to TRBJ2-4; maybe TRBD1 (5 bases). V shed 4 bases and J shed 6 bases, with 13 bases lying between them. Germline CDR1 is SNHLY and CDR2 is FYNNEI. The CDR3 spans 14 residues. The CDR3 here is CASSVRGSLNIQYF. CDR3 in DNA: TGTGCCAGCAGTGTAAGGGGCAGTTTAAACATTCAGTACTTC. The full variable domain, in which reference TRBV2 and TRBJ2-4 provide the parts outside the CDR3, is EPEVTQTPSHQVTQMGQEVILRCVPISNHLYFYWYRQILGQKVEFLVSFYNNEISEKSEIFDDQFSVERPDGSNFTLKIRSTKLEDSAMYFCASSVRGSLNIQYFGAGTRLSVL.

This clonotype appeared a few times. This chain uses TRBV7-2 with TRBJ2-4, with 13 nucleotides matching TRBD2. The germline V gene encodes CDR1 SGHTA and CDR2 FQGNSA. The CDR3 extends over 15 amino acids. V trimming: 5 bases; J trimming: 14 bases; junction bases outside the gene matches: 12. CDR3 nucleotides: TGTGCCAGCAGCCCAAGGACTAGCGGGAGTATCCCAAAGTACTTC. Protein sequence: CASSPRTSGSIPKYF.

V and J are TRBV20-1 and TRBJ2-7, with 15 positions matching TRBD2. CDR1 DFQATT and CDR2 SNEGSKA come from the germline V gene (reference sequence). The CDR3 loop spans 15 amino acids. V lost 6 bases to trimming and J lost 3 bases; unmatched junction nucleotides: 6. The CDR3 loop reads CSAPKGLAGGYEQYF. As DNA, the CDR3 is TGCAGTGCCCCCAAGGGACTAGCGGGAGGCTACGAGCAGTACTTC.

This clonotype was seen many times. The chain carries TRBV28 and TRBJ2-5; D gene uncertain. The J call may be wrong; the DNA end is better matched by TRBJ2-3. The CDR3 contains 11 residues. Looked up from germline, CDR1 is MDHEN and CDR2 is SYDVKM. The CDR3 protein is CASSFGGTQYF. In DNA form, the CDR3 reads TGTGCCAGCAGTTTTGGCGGTACGCAGTATTTT.

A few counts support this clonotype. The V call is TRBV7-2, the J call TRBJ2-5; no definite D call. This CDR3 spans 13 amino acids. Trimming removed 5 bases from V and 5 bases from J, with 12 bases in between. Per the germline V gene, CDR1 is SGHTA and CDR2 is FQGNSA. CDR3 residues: CASSRDASETQYF. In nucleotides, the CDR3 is TGTGCCAGCAGCAGGGATGCGTCGGAGACCCAGTACTTC.

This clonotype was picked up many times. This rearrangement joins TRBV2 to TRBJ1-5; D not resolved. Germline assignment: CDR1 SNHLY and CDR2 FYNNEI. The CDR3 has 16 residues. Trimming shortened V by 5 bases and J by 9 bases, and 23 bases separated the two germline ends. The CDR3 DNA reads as TGTGCCAGCAGTTCAACAACTCCGTCCGGTGGTCGGCCCCAGCATTTT. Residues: CASSSTTPSGGRPQHF.

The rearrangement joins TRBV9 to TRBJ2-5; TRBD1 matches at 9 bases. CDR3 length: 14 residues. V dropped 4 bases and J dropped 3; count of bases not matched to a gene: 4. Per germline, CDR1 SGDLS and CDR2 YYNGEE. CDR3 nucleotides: TGTGCCAGCAGCATACAGGGGGCGGAAGAGACCCAGTACTTC. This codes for CASSIQGAEETQYF. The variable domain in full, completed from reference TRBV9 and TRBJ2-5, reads DSGVTQTPKHLITATGQRVTLRCSPRSGDLSVYWYQQSLDQGLQFLIQYYNGEERAKGNILERFSAQQFPDLHSELNLSSLELGDSALYFCASSIQGAEETQYFGPGTRLLVL.

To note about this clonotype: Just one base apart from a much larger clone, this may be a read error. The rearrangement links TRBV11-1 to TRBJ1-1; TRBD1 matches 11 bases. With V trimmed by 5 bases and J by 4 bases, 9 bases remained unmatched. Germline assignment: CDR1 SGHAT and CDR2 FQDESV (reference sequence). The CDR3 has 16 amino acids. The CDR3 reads CASSPWTGGAITEAFF. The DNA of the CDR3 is TGTGCCAGCAGCCCGTGGACAGGGGGCGCGATCACTGAAGCTTTCTTT.

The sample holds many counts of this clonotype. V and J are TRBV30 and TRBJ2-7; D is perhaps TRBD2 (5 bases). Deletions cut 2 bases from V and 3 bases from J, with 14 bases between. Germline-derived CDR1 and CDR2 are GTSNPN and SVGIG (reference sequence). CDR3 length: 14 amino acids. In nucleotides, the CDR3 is TGTGCCTGGAGTCGAAAAGGACGGGACTACGAGCAGTACTTC. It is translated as CAWSRKGRDYEQYF.

The DNA for the CDR3 is TGTGCCAGCAGCTTACTCCCTGGCACAGGGGTCTATGGCTACACCTTC. Translation: CASSLLPGTGVYGYTF. This chain joins TRBV7-9 and TRBJ1-2; 7 positions match TRBD1. V was clipped by 2 bases and J by 4 bases; unmatched bases: 10. Germline-derived CDR1 and CDR2 are SEHNR and FQNEAQ (reference sequence). The length of the CDR3 is 16 residues.

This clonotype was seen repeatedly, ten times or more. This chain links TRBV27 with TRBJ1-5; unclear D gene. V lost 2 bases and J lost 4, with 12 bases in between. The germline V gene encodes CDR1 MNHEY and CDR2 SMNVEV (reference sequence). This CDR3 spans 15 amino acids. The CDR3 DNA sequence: TGTGCCAGCAGTTTAGTTTATTCGGAAAATCAGCCCCAGCATTTT. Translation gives CASSLVYSENQPQHF.

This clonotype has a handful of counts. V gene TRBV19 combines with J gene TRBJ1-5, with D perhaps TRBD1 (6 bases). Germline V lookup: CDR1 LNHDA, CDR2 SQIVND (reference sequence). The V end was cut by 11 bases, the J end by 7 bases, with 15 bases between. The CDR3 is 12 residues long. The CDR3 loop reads CAPYRERQPQHF. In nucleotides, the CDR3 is TGTGCCCCTTACAGGGAAAGACAGCCCCAGCATTTT.

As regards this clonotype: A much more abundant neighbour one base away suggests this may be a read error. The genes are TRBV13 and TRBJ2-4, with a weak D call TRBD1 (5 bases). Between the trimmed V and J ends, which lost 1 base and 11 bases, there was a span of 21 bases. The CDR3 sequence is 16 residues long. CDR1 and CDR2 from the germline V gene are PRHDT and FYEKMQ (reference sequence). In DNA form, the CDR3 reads TGTGCCAGCAGCTTAGAGTCAGGGTTTGGAAACAACGTTCAGTACTTC. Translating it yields CASSLESGFGNNVQYF.

The CDR3 DNA sequence: TGCAGCGTTGGCCCCCGGGACAGGGTCACCGGGGAGCTGTTTTTT. Its translation is CSVGPRDRVTGELFF. The chain carries TRBV29-1 and TRBJ2-2; 9 nucleotides agree with TRBD1. Germline lookup yields CDR1 SQVTM and CDR2 ANQGSEA. The CDR3 is made up of 15 amino acids. Trimming took 4 bases from V and 4 from J; bases not matched to a gene: 7.

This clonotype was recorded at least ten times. The CDR3 sequence: CASSLGRSLSRGTQYF. The CDR3 coding sequence is TGTGCCAGCAGCCTGGGACGGTCCTTATCGAGGGGAACGCAGTATTTT. The gene calls are TRBV6-1 and TRBJ2-3; D might be TRBD1 or TRBD2, each matching 5 bases. CDR3 length: 16 residues. V lost 6 bases and J 9 bases, leaving 25 bases between the germline ends. Germline V gene sequence: CDR1 MNHNS, CDR2 SASEGT.